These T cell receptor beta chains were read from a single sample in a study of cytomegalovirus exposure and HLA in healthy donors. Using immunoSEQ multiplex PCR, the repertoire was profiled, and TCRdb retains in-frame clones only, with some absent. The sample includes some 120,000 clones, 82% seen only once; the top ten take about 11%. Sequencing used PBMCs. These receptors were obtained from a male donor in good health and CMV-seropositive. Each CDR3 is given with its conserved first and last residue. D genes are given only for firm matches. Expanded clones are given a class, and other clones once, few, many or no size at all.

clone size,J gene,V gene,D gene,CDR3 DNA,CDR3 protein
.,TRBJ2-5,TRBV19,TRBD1,TGTGCCAGTAGTCCTGACAGGGGGAGAGAGACCCAGTACTTC,CASSPDRGRETQYF
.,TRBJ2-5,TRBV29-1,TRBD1,TGCAGCGTTGAAGGGGGACAGCAAGAGACCCAGTACTTC,CSVEGGQQETQYF
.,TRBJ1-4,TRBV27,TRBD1,TGTGCCAGCAGTTTATCGATAGCCAGGGGGTTCGAAAAACTGTTTTTT,CASSLSIARGFEKLFF
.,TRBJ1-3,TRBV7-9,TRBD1,TGTGCCAGCAGCCCCAGACAGGGCCCGATCGTCTCTGGAAACACCATATATTTT,CASSPRQGPIVSGNTIYF
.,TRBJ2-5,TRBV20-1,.,TGCAGTGCCCCTTACGGGACCCAGTACTTC,CSAPYGTQYF
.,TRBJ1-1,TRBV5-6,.,TGTGCCAGCAGCTTCAAAAACACTGAAGCTTTCTTT,CASSFKNTEAFF
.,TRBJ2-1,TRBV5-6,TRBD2,TGTGCCAGCAGCTTGGGTCTAGCGGGGTACAATGAGCAGTTCTTC,CASSLGLAGYNEQFF
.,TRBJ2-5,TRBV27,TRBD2,TGTGCCAGCAGACGGCTAGCGGAACAAGAGACCCAGTACTTC,CASRRLAEQETQYF
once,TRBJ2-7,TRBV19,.,TGTGCCAGTAGTATCTCCGGGGAAAGCTCCTACGAGCAGTACTTC,CASSISGESSYEQYF
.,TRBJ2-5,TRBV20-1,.,TGCAGTGCCACTCCTCAAGAGACCCAGTACTTC,CSATPQETQYF
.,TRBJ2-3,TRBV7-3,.,TGTGCCAGCAGCTTAGGTCCGGGAGAGACAGATACGCAGTATTTT,CASSLGPGETDTQYF
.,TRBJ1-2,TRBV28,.,TGTGCCAGCAGTTTAGGGGCAGGGTACGGCTACACCTTC,CASSLGAGYGYTF
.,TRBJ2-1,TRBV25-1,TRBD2,TGTGCCAGCAGTGACCCTAGCGGGAGTTTCTATGAGCAGTTCTTC,CASSDPSGSFYEQFF
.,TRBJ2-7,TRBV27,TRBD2,TGTGCCAGCAGTTTCAGTAGCGGGAATACTGAGCAGTACTTC,CASSFSSGNTEQYF
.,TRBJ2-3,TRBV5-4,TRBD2,TGTGCCAGCAGCGCGGGGACTAGCGGGAGAACAGATACGCAGTATTTT,CASSAGTSGRTDTQYF
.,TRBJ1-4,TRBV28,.,TGTGCCAGCAGTTTATTCCTGCCTGGGGGGGATGAAAAACTGTTTTTT,CASSLFLPGGDEKLFF